A single sample gave rise to the 15 T cell receptor beta chains below, sequenced in a study of blood T cell repertoires in COVID-19. Data came from immunoSEQ multiplex PCR; TCRdb stores just in-frame clones and leaves some out. In the table there are fewer than 500,000 clones, about 90% of which are singletons. Sequencing was done on a sample of peripheral blood. The receptors stem from a man aged 18 to 30 with COVID-19, enrolled during active disease.

This chain uses TRBV5-1 with TRBJ1-1; 7 nucleotides match TRBD1. CDR1 and CDR2 from the germline V gene are SGHRS and YFSETQ. The J segment lost 1 base and the V segment lost 5 bases, leaving 11 bases of the junction unmatched. This CDR3 is built from 16 residues. CDR3 bases: TGCGCCAGCAGTTCGACAGGGACCGTATCGAACACTGAAGCTTTCTTT. Its protein product is CASSSTGTVSNTEAFF.

The chain joins TRBV6-6 to TRBJ1-5; TRBD1 might be the D (6 bases). V lost 8 bases and J lost 2, with 10 bases in between. The CDR3 extends over 13 amino acids. Per the germline V gene, CDR1 is MNHNY and CDR2 is SVGAGI (reference sequence). The CDR3, as DNA: TGTGCCAGCTCCCGACAGGGCAATCAGCCCCAGCATTTT. Protein product: CASSRQGNQPQHF.

This clone was recorded a few times. Other DNA sequences from this sample encode an identical CDR3 as well. This chain connects TRBV7-9 to TRBJ2-2; 9 bases are shared with TRBD2. Germline trimming cut 1 base from V and 3 bases from J; bases unmatched to any gene: 0. The CDR3 contains 15 residues. Germline CDR1 and CDR2: SEHNR and FQNEAQ (reference sequence). The CDR3 protein is CASSLVAGDTGELFF. The CDR3 nucleotides are TGTGCCAGCAGCTTAGTAGCGGGAGACACCGGGGAGCTGTTTTTT.

The chain has TRBV7-9 and TRBJ2-3; 12 bases align to TRBD2. Germline CDR1 reads SEHNR; CDR2 reads FQNEAQ (reference sequence). The ends lost 5 bases at V and 0 bases at J; junction bases unmatched: 0. The CDR3 contains 15 residues. The CDR3 loop reads CASSTSGRSTDTQYF. The CDR3 nucleotides are TGTGCCAGCAGCACTAGCGGGAGGAGCACAGATACGCAGTATTTT.

The rearrangement links TRBV7-3 to TRBJ2-2; 9 bases are a match to TRBD2. The CDR3 loop spans 16 amino acids. Germline loops: CDR1 SGHTA, CDR2 FQGTGA. V shed 5 bases and J 6 bases; nucleotides not matched to a gene: 10. CDR3 in amino acids: CASSPAPGLAPGELFF. The CDR3 nucleotides are TGTGCCAGCAGCCCTGCCCCGGGACTAGCCCCCGGGGAGCTGTTTTTT.

The table lists this clone with a few counts. The V gene is TRBV24-1, the J gene TRBJ2-2, with TRBD2 matching over 9 bases. The germline V gene encodes CDR1 KGHDR and CDR2 SFDVKD. The CDR3 consists of 17 residues. Losses at the gene ends were 4 bases for V and 0 bases for J; bases not matched to a gene: 5. Here the CDR3 reads CATSDLSGSANTGELFF. Here the CDR3 DNA reads TGTGCCACCAGTGACCTTAGCGGGAGCGCGAACACCGGGGAGCTGTTTTTT.

CDR3 sequence: CASSLRVQAGGTQYF. The CDR3 nucleotides read TGTGCCAGCAGCTTACGCGTGCAGGCAGGAGGGACCCAGTACTTC. The chain uses TRBV7-9 and TRBJ2-5, with TRBD2 as a possible D gene (5 bases). CDR3 length: 15 amino acids. Germline lookup yields CDR1 SEHNR and CDR2 FQNEAQ (reference sequence). V lost 2 bases, J lost 7 bases, and 17 bases lay in between. Using reference TRBV7-9 and TRBJ2-5 for the parts outside the CDR3, the full variable domain is DTGVSQNPRHKITKRGQNVTFRCDPISEHNRLYWYRQTLGQGPEFLTYFQNEAQLEKSRLLSDRFSAERPKGSFSTLEIQRTEQGDSAMYLCASSLRVQAGGTQYFGPGTRLLVL.

This clone was counted a single time. The chain couples TRBV29-1 to TRBJ2-2; possibly TRBD2 for D (5 bases). CDR3 length: 13 residues. V lost 5 bases and J 0 bases, leaving 7 bases between the germline ends. Germline CDR1 reads SQVTM; CDR2 reads ANQGSEA. Written as DNA, the CDR3 is TGCAGCGTTCGGACTCCGAACACCGGGGAGCTGTTTTTT. This sequence encodes CSVRTPNTGELFF.

V gene TRBV3-1 (or the pseudogene TRBV3-2) combines with J gene TRBJ1-2; weak D call: TRBD1 (6 bases). CDR3 size: 17 residues. Germline CDR1 reads LGHDT; CDR2 reads YNNKEL (reference sequence). Trimming removed 4 bases at V and 2 bases at J, with 20 bases between. In DNA form, the CDR3 reads TGTGCCAGCAGCCCATTCGCCGGGACACCGGGAAACTATGGCTACACCTTC. Amino acid sequence: CASSPFAGTPGNYGYTF.

The chain uses TRBV11-3 and TRBJ1-3, with TRBD1 as a possible D gene (5 bases). The germline V gene has CDR1 SGHNT and CDR2 YENEEA. The CDR3 contains 18 residues. Trimming pared 5 bases from V and 0 bases from J, leaving 20 bases between. CDR3 sequence reads: CASSSTGYQHSSGNTIYF. For the CDR3, the DNA is TGTGCCAGCAGCAGTACAGGATACCAACACTCCTCTGGAAACACCATATATTTT.

The CDR3 nucleotides read TGTGCCAGCAGTTATAGGGCAGGGGGCTATGGCTACACCTTC. This translates into CASSYRAGGYGYTF. The chain has TRBV27 and TRBJ1-2; 7 nucleotides line up with TRBD1. This CDR3 has 14 residues. The germline V gene encodes CDR1 MNHEY and CDR2 SMNVEV (reference sequence). V was pared by 4 bases and J by 4 bases, with 6 bases of the junction left unmatched.

The chain employs TRBV7-9 and TRBJ1-6, with D tentatively TRBD1 (6 bases). This CDR3 is 13 amino acids long. Between the trimmed V and J ends, which lost 4 bases and 8 bases, there was a span of 9 bases. Germline lookup yields CDR1 SEHNR and CDR2 FQNEAQ (reference sequence). The CDR3 sequence: CASSYQGYSPLHF. CDR3 in DNA: TGTGCCAGCAGCTATCAGGGGTATTCACCCCTCCACTTT.

CDR3 nucleotide sequence: TGTGCCACCAGTGATCCCTCGTCAGGGAACACCGGGGAGCTGTTTTTT. Translation: CATSDPSSGNTGELFF. The chain uses TRBV24-1 and TRBJ2-2; D gene ambiguous. CDR3 length: 16 residues. Per germline, CDR1 KGHDR and CDR2 SFDVKD. The V end was cut by 3 bases, the J end by 1 base, with 11 bases between.

The chain has TRBV20-1 and TRBJ2-1; the D is unclear. V dropped 1 base and J dropped 4 bases, with 2 bases sitting between them. CDR1 and CDR2 (germline): DFQATT, SNEGSKA (reference sequence). The CDR3 runs to 11 residues. CDR3 coding DNA: TGCAGTGCTAGAGTATACAATGAGCAGTTCTTC. Protein: CSARVYNEQFF.

This chain connects TRBV29-1 to TRBJ1-6; D gene uncertain. The CDR3 has 13 residues. The V gene lost 7 bases and the J gene lost 7 bases, with 14 bases spanning the gap. From germline, CDR1 is SQVTM and CDR2 ANQGSEA. CDR3 nucleotides: TGCAGCGCCACCGAGGAGGCAAATTCACCCCTCCACTTT. Its protein product is CSATEEANSPLHF.